This TCR beta chain was recovered during a study of cytomegalovirus exposure and HLA in healthy donors. The length of the CDR3 is 13 residues. V shed 5 bases, J shed 9 bases, and the junction held 9 bases outside the gene matches. CDR1 is LGHNT, CDR2 FRNRAP, per germline. Study conclusions and caveats: Using the classifier, cytomegalovirus status was reportedly diagnosed with high specificity and sensitivity. Specificity of a few CMV-associated chains for CMV antigens was verified in vitro.

Produced via immunoSEQ multiplex PCR; TCRdb's table is partial and in-frame only. The sample includes more than 200,000 clones, over 75% seen only once; the top ten take about 11%. Separation from the 666-subject first cohort characterized the roughly 110-subject validation cohort, to which the donors belonged. Concerning this clone itself: The antigen remains undetermined.

The V call is TRBV12-5, the J call TRBJ2-5, with 7 bases aligning to TRBD1. This TCR derives from a young man in good health and CMV-seropositive. Sequencing was carried out using PBMCs. The CDR3 nucleotides read TGTGCTAGTGGTCGTACACTGACAGGGTCCCAGTACTTC. Its translation is CASGRTLTGSQYF.